This TCR beta chain was identified in a study of T-cell reconstitution after alpha-beta-depleted transplantation in children. Unique molecular identifiers were used in preparing the TCRbeta library. Using its own MiXCR run on the PCR reads, TCRdb lists one record per CDR3 protein. The table shows a few hundred thousand distinct CDR3 sequences, with 10% occurring only once. The CDR3 is 15 amino acids. The germline V gene encodes CDR1 SGHRS and CDR2 YFSETQ. The V end lost 1 base, the J end lost 11 bases, and 21 bases lay between the germline ends. This clonotype was counted between two and nine times. The clonotype comes from a human donor who donated a stem cell graft to a child with acute lymphoblastic leukemia. The specimen comprised PBMCs from the stem cell graft donor, sampled from the stem cell graft. The V call is TRBV5-1, the J call TRBJ1-1; D possibly corresponds to TRBD1 (6 bases). This CDR3 reads CASSLTPDRLSEAFF. CDR3 nucleotide sequence: TGCGCCAGCAGCTTGACTCCGGACAGACTCTCCGAGGCTTTCTTT.